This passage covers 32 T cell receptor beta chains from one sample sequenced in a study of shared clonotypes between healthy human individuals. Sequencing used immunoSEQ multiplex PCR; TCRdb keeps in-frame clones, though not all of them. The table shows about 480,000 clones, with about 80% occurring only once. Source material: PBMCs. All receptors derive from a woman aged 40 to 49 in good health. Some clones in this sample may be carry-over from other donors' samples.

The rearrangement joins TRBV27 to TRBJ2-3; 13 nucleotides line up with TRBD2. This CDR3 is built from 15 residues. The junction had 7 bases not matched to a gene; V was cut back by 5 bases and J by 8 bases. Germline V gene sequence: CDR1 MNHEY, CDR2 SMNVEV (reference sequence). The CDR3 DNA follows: TGTGCCAGCAGTCCTTGGACTAGCGGGAGCCTTACGCAGTATTTT. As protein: CASSPWTSGSLTQYF.

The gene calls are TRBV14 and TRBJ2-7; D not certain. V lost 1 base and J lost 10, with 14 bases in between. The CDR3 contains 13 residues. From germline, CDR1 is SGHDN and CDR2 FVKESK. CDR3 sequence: CASSQVPSLKQYF. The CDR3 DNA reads TGTGCCAGCAGCCAAGTCCCCAGCCTGAAACAGTACTTC.

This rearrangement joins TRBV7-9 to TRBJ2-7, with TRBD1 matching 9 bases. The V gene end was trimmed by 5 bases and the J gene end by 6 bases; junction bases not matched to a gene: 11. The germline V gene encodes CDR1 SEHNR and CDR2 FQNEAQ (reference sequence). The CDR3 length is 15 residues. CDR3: CASSPTAGTGREQYF. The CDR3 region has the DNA TGTGCCAGCAGCCCAACAGCCGGGACAGGGCGCGAGCAGTACTTC.

The CDR3 DNA reads TGTGCCAGCAGCTTAGCCTCGGAGACAGTTTACGAGCAGTACTTC. Amino acid sequence: CASSLASETVYEQYF. The J gene is TRBJ2-7, the V gene TRBV13; D possibly corresponds to TRBD1 (5 bases). V was pared by 1 base and J by 4 bases, with 14 bases between. This CDR3 has 15 residues. Germline CDR1 reads PRHDT; CDR2 reads FYEKMQ (reference sequence).

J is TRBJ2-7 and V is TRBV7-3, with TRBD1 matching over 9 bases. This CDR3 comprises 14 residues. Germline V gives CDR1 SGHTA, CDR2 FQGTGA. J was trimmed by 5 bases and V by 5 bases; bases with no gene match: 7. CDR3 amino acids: CASSPGQGSNEQYF. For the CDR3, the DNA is TGTGCCAGCAGCCCGGGACAGGGATCAAACGAGCAGTACTTC.

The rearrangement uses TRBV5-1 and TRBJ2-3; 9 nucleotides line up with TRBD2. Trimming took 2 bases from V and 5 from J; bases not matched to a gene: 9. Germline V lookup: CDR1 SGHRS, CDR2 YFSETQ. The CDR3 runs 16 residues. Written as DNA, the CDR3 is TGCGCCAGCAGCTTTTCGGCGGGAGGGAGAGAAGATACGCAGTATTTT. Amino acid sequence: CASSFSAGGREDTQYF.

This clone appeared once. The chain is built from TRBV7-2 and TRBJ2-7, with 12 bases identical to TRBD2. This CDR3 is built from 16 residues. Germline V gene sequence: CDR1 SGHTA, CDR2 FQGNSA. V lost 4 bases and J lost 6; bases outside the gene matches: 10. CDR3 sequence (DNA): TGTGCCAGCAGCTCCCAATCGACTAGCGGGAGTGGCGAGCAGTACTTC. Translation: CASSSQSTSGSGEQYF.

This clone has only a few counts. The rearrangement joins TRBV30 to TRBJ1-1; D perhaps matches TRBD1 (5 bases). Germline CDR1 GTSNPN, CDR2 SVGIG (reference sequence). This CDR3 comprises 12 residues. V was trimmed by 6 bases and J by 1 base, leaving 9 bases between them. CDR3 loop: CACRQTNTEAFF. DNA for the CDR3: TGTGCCTGCCGACAGACGAACACTGAAGCTTTCTTT. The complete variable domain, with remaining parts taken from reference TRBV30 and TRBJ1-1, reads SQTIHQWPATLVQPVGSPLSLECTVEGTSNPNLYWYRQAAGRGLQLLFYSVGIGQISSEVPQNLSASRPQDRQFILSSKKLLLSDSGFYLCACRQTNTEAFFGQGTRLTVV.

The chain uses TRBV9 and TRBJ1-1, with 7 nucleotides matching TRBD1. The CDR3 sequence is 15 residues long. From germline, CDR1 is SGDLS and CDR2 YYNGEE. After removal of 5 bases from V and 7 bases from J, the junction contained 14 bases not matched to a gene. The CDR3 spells CASRTGRGGGDEAFF. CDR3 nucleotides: TGTGCCAGCAGGACCGGAAGAGGGGGCGGGGATGAAGCTTTCTTT.

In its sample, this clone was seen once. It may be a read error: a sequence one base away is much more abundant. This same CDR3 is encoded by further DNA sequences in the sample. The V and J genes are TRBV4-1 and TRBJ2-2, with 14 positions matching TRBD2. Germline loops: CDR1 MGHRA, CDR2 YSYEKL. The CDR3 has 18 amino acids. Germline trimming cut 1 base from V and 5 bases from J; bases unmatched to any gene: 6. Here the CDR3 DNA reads TGCGCCAGCAGCCAAGGGGGACTAGCGGGAGTGGGGACCGGGGAGCTGTTTTTT. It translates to CASSQGGLAGVGTGELFF.

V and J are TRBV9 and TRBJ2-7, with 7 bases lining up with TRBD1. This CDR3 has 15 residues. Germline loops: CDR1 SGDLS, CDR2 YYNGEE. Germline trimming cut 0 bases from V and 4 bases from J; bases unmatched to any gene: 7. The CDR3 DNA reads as TGTGCCAGCAGCGTAGGCGGGCAGGGGGTTTACGAGCAGTACTTC. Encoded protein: CASSVGGQGVYEQYF.

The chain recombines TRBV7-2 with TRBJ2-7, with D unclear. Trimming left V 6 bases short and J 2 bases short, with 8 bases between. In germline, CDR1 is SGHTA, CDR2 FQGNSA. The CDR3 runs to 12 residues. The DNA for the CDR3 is TGTGCCAGCAGTTCTAGGCCCTACGAGCAGTACTTC. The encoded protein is CASSSRPYEQYF.

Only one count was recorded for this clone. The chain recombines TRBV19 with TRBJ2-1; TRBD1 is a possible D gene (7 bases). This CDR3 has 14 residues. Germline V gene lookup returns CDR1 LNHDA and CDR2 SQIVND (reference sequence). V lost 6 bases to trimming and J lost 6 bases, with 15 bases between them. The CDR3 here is CASRHPQGGNEQFF. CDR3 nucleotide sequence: TGTGCCAGTAGACATCCCCAGGGGGGCAATGAGCAGTTCTTC. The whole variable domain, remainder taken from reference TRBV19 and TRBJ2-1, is DGGITQSPKYLFRKEGQNVTLSCEQNLNHDAMYWYRQDPGQGLRLIYYSQIVNDFQKGDIAEGYSVSREKKESFPLTVTSAQKNPTAFYLCASRHPQGGNEQFFGPGTRLTVL.

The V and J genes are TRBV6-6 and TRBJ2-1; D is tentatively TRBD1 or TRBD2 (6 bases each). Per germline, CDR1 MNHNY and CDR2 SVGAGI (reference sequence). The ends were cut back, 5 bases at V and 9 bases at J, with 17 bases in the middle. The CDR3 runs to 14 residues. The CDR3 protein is CASSGTRGGGEQFF. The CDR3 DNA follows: TGTGCCAGCAGTGGTACTAGAGGAGGGGGTGAGCAGTTCTTC.

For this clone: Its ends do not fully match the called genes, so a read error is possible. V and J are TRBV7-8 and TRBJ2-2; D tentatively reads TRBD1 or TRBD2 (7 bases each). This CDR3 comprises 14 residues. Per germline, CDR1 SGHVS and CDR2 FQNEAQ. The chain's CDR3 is CATGGERWTEELFF. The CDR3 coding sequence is TGTGCCACAGGGGGGGAGAGGTGGACCGAGGAGCTGTTTTTT.

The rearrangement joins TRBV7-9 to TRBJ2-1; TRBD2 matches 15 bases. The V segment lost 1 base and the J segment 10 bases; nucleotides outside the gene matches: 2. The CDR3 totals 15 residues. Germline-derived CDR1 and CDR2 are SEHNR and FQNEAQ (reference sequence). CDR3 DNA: TGTGCCAGCAGCTTAGTCGGACTAGCGGGAGGGGAGCAGTTCTTC. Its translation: CASSLVGLAGGEQFF.

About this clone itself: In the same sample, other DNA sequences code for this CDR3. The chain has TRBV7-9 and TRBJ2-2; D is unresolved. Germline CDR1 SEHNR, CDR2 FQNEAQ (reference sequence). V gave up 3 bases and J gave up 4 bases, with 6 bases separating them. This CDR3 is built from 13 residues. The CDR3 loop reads CASSLSGTGELFF. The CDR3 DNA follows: TGTGCCAGCAGCTTGTCCGGCACCGGGGAGCTGTTTTTT.

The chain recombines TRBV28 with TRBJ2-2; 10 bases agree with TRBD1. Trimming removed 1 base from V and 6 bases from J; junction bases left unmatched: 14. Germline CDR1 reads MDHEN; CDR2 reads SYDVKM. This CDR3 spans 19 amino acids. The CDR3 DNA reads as TGTGCCAGCAGTTTATTCGGTGTGGTCGGGACAGGGGACTCCGGGGAGCTGTTTTTT. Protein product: CASSLFGVVGTGDSGELFF.

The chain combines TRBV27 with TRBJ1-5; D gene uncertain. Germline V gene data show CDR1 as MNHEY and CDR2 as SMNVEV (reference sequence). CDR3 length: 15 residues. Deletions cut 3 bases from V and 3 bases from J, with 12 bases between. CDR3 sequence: CASSLRQPNNQPQHF. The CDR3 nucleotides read TGTGCCAGCAGTTTGAGGCAGCCCAACAATCAGCCCCAGCATTTT.

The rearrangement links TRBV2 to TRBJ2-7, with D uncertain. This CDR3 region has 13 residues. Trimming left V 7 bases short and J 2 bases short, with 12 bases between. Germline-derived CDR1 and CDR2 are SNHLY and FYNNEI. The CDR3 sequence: CASKLGPAYEQYF. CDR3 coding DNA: TGTGCCAGCAAATTGGGCCCAGCCTACGAGCAGTACTTC.

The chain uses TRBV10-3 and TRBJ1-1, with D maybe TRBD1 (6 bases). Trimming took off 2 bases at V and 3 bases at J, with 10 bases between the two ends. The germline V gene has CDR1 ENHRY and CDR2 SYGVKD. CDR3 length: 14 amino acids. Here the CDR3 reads CAISEGRGDTEAFF. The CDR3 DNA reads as TGTGCCATCAGTGAGGGAAGGGGGGACACTGAAGCTTTCTTT.

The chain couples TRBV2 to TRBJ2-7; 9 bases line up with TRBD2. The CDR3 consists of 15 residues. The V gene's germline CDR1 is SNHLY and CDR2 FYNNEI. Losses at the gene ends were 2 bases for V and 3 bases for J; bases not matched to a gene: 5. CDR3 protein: CASSELAGKNYEQYF. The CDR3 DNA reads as TGTGCCAGCAGTGAACTAGCGGGGAAAAACTACGAGCAGTACTTC.

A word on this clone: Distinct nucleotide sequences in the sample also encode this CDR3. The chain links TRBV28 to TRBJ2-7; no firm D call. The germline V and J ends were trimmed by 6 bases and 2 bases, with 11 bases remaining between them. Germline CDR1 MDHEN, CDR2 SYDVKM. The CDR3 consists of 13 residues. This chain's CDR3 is CASSPTATYEQYF. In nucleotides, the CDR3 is TGTGCCAGCAGCCCTACAGCTACCTACGAGCAGTACTTC.

The CDR3 DNA sequence: TGTGCCAGCAGTCATGGGACTGAAGCTTTCTTT. Protein product: CASSHGTEAFF. This chain uses TRBV6-5 with TRBJ1-1; D is ambiguous. The CDR3 runs to 11 residues. CDR1 is MNHEY, CDR2 SVGAGI, per germline. Trimming left V 5 bases short and J 5 bases short, with 6 bases between.

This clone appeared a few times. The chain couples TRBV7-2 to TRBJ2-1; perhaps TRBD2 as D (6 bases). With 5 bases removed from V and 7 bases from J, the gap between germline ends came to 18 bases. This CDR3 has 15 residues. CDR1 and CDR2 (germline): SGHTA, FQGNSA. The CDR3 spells CASSAGPGGSNEQFF. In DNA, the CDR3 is TGTGCCAGCAGCGCGGGACCTGGGGGTTCTAATGAGCAGTTCTTC.

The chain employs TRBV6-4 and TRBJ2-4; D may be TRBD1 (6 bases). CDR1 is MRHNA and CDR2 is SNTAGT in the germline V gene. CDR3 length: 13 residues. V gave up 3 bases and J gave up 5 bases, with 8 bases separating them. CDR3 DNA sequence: TGTGCCAGCAGTGAGGGGGCGCAAAACATTCAGTACTTC. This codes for CASSEGAQNIQYF.

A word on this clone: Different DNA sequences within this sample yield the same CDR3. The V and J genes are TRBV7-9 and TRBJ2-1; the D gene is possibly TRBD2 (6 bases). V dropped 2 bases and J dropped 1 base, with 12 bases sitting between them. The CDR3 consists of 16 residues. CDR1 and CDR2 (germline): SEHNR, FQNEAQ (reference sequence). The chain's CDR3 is CASSLSLAGSYNEQFF. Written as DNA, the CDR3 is TGTGCCAGCAGCTTAAGTCTGGCGGGATCCTACAATGAGCAGTTCTTC. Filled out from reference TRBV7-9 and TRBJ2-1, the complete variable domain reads DTGVSQNPRHKITKRGQNVTFRCDPISEHNRLYWYRQTLGQGPEFLTYFQNEAQLEKSRLLSDRFSAERPKGSFSTLEIQRTEQGDSAMYLCASSLSLAGSYNEQFFGPGTRLTVL.

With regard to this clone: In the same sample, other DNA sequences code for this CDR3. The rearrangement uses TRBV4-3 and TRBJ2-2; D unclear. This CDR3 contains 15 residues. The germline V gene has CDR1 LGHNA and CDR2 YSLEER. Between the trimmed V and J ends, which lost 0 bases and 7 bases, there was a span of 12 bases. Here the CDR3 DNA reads TGCGCCAGCAGCCAAGATTCGGCGGCCGTCGGGGAGCTGTTTTTT. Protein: CASSQDSAAVGELFF.

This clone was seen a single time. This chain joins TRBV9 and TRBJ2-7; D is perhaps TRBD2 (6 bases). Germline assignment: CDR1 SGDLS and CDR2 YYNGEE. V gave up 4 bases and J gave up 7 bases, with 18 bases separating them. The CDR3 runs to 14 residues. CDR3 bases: TGTGCCAGCAGCACCTTGGACCCCCGGGGGGAGCAGTACTTC. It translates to CASSTLDPRGEQYF.

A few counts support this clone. In nucleotides, the CDR3 is TGTGCCTGGAGTGTACCCGGGTCAGGCAAACATTTT. Its protein is CAWSVPGSGKHF. The chain recombines TRBV30 with TRBJ1-5; D is ambiguous. The CDR3 consists of 12 residues. CDR1 and CDR2 (germline): GTSNPN, SVGIG (reference sequence). Between the trimmed V and J ends, which lost 0 bases and 16 bases, there was a span of 16 bases. Full variable domain (missing parts from reference TRBV30 and TRBJ1-5): SQTIHQWPATLVQPVGSPLSLECTVEGTSNPNLYWYRQAAGRGLQLLFYSVGIGQISSEVPQNLSASRPQDRQFILSSKKLLLSDSGFYLCAWSVPGSGKHFGDGTRLSIL.

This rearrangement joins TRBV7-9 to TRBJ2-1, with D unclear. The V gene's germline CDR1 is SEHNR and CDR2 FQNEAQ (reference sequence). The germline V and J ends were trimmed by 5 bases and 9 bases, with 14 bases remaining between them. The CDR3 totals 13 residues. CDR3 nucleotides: TGTGCCAGCAGCCCCCCCTCGGGCGGTGAGCAGTTCTTC. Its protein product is CASSPPSGGEQFF.

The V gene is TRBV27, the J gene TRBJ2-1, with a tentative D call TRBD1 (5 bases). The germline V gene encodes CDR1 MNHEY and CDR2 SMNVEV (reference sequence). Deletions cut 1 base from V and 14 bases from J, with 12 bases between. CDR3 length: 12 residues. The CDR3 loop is CASSLFQGVEFF. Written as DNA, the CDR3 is TGTGCCAGCAGTTTATTCCAGGGTGTAGAGTTCTTC.